This T cell receptor beta chain was recovered during a study of shared clonotypes between healthy human individuals. Data came from immunoSEQ multiplex PCR; TCRdb stores just in-frame clones and leaves some out. This repertoire shows some 1.5 million clones, around 98% found once; its top ten account for about 0.45%. Material: naive CD4+ T cells sorted from blood. Subset given: CD45RA+ positively selected. The receptor's source is a man aged 25 to 40 in good health.

CDR3 in amino acids: CASFAGGEQFF. DNA of the CDR3: TGCGCCAGCTTTGCGGGCGGTGAGCAGTTCTTC. The chain is built from TRBV5-1 and TRBJ2-1, with a tentative D call TRBD2 (5 bases). V was cut by 7 bases and J by 9 bases, with 11 bases left in between. Germline V gene sequence: CDR1 SGHRS, CDR2 YFSETQ. This CDR3 has 11 residues.